Listed below are T cell receptor beta chains from one sample, sequenced in a study of vaccination and CD4 T cells after COVID-19. TCRdb used MiXCR to reprocess the PCR reads, holding one entry per CDR3 protein. The sample holds fewer than 20,000 distinct CDR3 sequences; 73% are singletons and the top ten take 9.5% to 12%. No cognate antigen is known for these TCRs. The sample was CD4+ T cells from blood, cultured in vitro. Receptors were obtained from a human donor who had recovered from COVID-19. Each CDR3 is given with its conserved first and last residue. D genes are given only for firm matches. Clone size appears in some rows only: once, few, many, or a class for an expanded clone.

d_gene	v_gene	abundance	j_gene	CDR3aa	CDR3nt
-	TRBV19	-	TRBJ1-5	CASRHRSRVNQPQHF	TGTGCCAGTAGGCATAGGTCCAGGGTCAATCAGCCCCAGCATTTT
TRBD2	TRBV5-1	-	TRBJ2-5	CASGLAGTQETQYF	TGCGCCAGCGGACTAGCGGGGACTCAAGAGACCCAGTACTTC
-	TRBV28	-	TRBJ2-1	CASSPRLDFRRVNEQFF	TGTGCCAGCAGTCCCAGACTAGACTTTCGACGGGTCAATGAGCAGTTCTTC
-	TRBV19	-	TRBJ1-5	CASSTTAYSNQPQHF	TGTGCCAGTAGTACGACAGCATATAGCAATCAGCCCCAGCATTTT
-	TRBV19	-	TRBJ1-6	CATATSLYNSPLHF	TGTGCCACGGCTACGTCGCTCTATAATTCACCCCTCCACTTT
-	TRBV6-4	few	TRBJ1-1	CASRGTGLFF	TGTGCCAGCAGAGGTACAGGGTTGTTCTTT
-	TRBV25-1	medium-sized	TRBJ1-6	CASSEEWGHHNSPLHF	TGTGCCAGCAGTGAAGAGTGGGGACACCATAATTCACCCCTCCACTTT
TRBD1	TRBV6-5	few	TRBJ2-7	CASSYRDRGYEQYF	TGTGCCAGCAGTTATAGGGACAGGGGGTACGAGCAGTACTTC
-	TRBV6-1	-	TRBJ1-1	CASSIMSSGNTEAFF	TGTGCCAGCAGTATCATGAGTTCGGGGAACACTGAAGCTTTCTTT
TRBD2	TRBV7-2	-	TRBJ2-3	CASSFLGLAGGPGLDTQYF	TGTGCCAGCAGCTTCTTGGGTCTAGCGGGAGGTCCGGGTTTGGATACGCAGTATTTT
-	TRBV30	-	TRBJ2-1	CAWSMGLSYNEQFF	TGTGCCTGGAGTATGGGGCTCTCCTACAATGAGCAGTTCTTC